This T cell receptor (beta chain) stems from a study of siplizumab effects on memory and regulatory T cells. Concerning this clone: Its antigen is as yet unknown.

Study findings and constraints: Confirmatory evidence of suppressive function in proliferating siplizumab-culture Tregs was not obtained. To unstimulated subsets, only a minor fraction of alloreactive clones could be mapped. It was not possible to assign a naive or memory phenotype to roughly 75-95% of proliferating CD4+ or CD8+ clones. Greater diversity than memory cells seemed evident in naive T cells, which also appeared to be major alloresponse contributors.

The repertoire was sequenced with immunoSEQ multiplex PCR; TCRdb's copy has only in-frame clones and lacks some. The sample shows more than 95,000 clones, just over 90% of them seen only once. The sample was CD4+ T cells sorted from blood. The receptor was derived from a human donor in good health.

Here the CDR3 DNA reads TGTGCCAGCAGCGTAGGACAGAGCTATGGCTACACCTTC. Its protein is CASSVGQSYGYTF. The chain employs TRBV9 and TRBJ1-2; D perhaps matches TRBD1 (5 bases). V lost 0 bases, J lost 4 bases, and 7 bases lay in between. CDR3 length equals 13 residues. Germline CDR1 is SGDLS and CDR2 is YYNGEE.